Listed here is a single T cell receptor (beta chain). A junction end diverges from the germline sequence, so it may reflect a read error. Other DNA sequences from this sample encode an identical CDR3 as well. The sample originates from a study of OX40 agonist ivuxolimab in advanced cancers. Across the study: Having had anti-PD-1, anti-PD-L1 or anti-CTLA-4 therapy before was allowed, and over 35% had some.

Clones were sequenced by immunoSEQ multiplex PCR, and TCRdb holds only the in-frame ones, with some missing. Among approximately 7,200 clones, over 60% were seen once, and the ten largest hold more than 20%. The specimen comprised CD4+ or CD8+ T cells sorted from blood, sampled in a trial of the OX40 agonist ivuxolimab. The origin of this receptor is an adult with an advanced solid tumor such as melanoma, head and neck, liver or kidney cancer.

This CDR3 is CASSLDLRAGGTDTQYF. The CDR3 nucleotides read TGTGCCAGCAGCCTAGATCTCAGGGCGGGAGGGACAGATACGCAGTATTTT. The genes are TRBV11-2 and TRBJ2-3; 9 positions agree with TRBD2. The CDR3 consists of 17 residues. CDR1 and CDR2 from the germline V gene are SGHAT and FQNNGV.